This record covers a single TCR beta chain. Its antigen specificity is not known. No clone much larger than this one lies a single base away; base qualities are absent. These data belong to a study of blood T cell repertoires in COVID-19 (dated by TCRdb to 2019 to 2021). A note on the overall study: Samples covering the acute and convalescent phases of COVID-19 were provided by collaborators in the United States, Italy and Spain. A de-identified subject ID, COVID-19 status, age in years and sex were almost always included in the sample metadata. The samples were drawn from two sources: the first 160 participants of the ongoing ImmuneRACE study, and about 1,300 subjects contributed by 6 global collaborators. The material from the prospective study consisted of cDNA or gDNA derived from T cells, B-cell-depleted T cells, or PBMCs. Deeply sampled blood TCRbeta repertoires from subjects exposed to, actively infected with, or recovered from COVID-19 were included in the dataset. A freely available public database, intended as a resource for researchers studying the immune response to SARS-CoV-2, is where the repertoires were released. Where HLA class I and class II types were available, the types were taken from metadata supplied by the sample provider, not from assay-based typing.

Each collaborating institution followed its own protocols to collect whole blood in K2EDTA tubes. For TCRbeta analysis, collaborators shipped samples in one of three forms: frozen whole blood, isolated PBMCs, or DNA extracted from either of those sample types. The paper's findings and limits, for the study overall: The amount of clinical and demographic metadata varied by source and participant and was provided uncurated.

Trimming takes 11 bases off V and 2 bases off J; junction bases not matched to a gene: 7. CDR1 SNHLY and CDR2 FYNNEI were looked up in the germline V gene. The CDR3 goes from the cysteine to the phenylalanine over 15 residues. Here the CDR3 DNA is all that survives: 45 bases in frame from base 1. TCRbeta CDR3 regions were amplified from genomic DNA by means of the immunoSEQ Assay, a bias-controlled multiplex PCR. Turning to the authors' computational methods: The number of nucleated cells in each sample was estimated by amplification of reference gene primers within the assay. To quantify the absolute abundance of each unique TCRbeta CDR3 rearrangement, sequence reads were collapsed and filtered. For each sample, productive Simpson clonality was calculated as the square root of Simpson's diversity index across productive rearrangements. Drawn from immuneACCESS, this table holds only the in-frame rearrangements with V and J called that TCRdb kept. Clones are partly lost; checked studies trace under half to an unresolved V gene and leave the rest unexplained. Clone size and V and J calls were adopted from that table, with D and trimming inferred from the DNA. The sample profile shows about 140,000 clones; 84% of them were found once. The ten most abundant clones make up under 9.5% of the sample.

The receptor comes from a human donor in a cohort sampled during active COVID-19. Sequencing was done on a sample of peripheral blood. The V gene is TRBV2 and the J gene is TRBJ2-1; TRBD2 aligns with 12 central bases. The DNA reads TGTGCCGGAGGACTAGCGGGGTTGACCTACAATGAGCAGTTCTTC. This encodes CAGGLAGLTYNEQFF.